This T cell receptor beta chain was profiled in a study of blood T cell repertoires in COVID-19. Study-wide background: Sites across the United States, Italy and Spain contributed samples from acute and convalescent COVID-19. PBMCs, B-cell-depleted T cells, or T cells were the source of the cDNA or gDNA that made up the material.

In the authors' workflow: Researchers report that nucleated cell counts were estimated from reference gene primer amplification. The table came from immunoSEQ multiplex PCR; TCRdb's copy has only in-frame clones and leaves some out. V, J and clone size reflect that table, while D and trimming were determined from the DNA. The sample carries hundreds of thousands of clones, approximately 85% recorded once. This CDR3 is 13 amino acids long. Germline V gene sequence: CDR1 SGHRS, CDR2 YFSETQ. V lost 1 base and J 4 bases, leaving 8 bases between the germline ends. The sequence was collected from a man aged 50-59 years with active or convalescent COVID-19. This chain connects TRBV5-1 to TRBJ2-5, with a weak D call TRBD2 (5 bases). Material for sequencing was peripheral blood. CDR3 residues: CASSLYGGETQYF. CDR3 in DNA: TGCGCCAGCAGCTTGTACGGAGGAGAGACCCAGTACTTC.